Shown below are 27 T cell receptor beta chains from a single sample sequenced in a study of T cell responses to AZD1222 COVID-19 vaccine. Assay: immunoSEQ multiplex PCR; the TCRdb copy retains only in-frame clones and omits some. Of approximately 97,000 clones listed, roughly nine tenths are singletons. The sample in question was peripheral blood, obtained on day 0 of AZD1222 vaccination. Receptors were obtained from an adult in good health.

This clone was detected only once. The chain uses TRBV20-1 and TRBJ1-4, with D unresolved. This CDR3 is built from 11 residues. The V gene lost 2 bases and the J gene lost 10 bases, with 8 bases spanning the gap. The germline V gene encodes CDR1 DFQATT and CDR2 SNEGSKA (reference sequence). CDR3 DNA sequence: TGCAGTGCTAGATTATCTGGAAAACTGTTTTTT. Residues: CSARLSGKLFF.

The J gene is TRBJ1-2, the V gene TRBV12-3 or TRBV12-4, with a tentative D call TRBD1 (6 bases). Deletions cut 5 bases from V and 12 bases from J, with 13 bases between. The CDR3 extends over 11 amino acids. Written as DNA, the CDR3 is TGTGCCAGCAGTCAACAGGGCGGAAACACCTTC. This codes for CASSQQGGNTF.

CDR3 sequence reads: CASSPAQASQNQPQHF. The CDR3 DNA reads as TGTGCCAGCAGCCCTGCGCAGGCCTCCCAAAATCAGCCCCAGCATTTT. The J gene is TRBJ1-5, the V gene TRBV28; unclear D gene. Per the germline V gene, CDR1 is MDHEN and CDR2 is SYDVKM. The CDR3 spans 16 residues. V was pared by 6 bases and J by 4 bases, with 19 bases between.

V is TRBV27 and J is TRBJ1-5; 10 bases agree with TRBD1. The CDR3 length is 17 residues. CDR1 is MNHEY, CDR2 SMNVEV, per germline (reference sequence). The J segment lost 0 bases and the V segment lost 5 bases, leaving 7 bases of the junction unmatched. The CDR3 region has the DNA TGTGCCAGCAGTCGGGACAGGGGTACCTATAGCAATCAGCCCCAGCATTTT. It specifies CASSRDRGTYSNQPQHF.

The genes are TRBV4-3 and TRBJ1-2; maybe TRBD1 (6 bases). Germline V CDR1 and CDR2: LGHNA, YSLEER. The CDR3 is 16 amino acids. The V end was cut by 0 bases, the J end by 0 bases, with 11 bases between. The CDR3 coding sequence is TGCGCCAGCAGCCAAGATACAGGGCGAACTAACTATGGCTACACCTTC. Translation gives CASSQDTGRTNYGYTF.

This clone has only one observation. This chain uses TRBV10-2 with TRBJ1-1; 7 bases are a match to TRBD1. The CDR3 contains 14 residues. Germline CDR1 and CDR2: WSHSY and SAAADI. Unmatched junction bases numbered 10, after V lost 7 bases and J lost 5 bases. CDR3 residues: CASKLSGGTTEAFF. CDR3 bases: TGCGCCAGCAAACTATCAGGGGGGACAACTGAAGCTTTCTTT.

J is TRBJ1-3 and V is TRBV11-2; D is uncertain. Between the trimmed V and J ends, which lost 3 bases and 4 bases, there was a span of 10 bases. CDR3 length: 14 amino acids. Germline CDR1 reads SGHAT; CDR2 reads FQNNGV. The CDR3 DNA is TGTGCCAGCAGCTTTATTTTTCAAGGAAACACCATATATTTT. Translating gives CASSFIFQGNTIYF.

The DNA of the CDR3 is TGTGCCAGCAGCTTCTTGGATTTCCCGGGGCACACTGAAGCTTTCTTT. This encodes CASSFLDFPGHTEAFF. V gene TRBV13 combines with J gene TRBJ1-1, with a tentative D call TRBD1 (5 bases). Per the germline V gene, CDR1 is PRHDT and CDR2 is FYEKMQ (reference sequence). The CDR3 runs to 16 residues. Trimming removed 3 bases from V and 3 bases from J, with 17 bases in between.

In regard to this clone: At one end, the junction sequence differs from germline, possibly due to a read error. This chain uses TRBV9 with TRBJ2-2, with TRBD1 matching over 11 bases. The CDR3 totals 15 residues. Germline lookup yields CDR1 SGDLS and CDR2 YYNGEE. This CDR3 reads CASSVVDRGHRGAVF. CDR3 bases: TGTGCCAGCAGCGTAGTGGACAGGGGGCACCGGGGAGCTGTTTTT.

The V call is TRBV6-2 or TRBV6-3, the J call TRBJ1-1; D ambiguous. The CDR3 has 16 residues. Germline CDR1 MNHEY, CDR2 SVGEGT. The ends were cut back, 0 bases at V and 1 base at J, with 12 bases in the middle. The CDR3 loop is CASSYSGSRTNTEAFF. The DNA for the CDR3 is TGTGCCAGCAGTTACTCAGGGTCTCGGACGAACACTGAAGCTTTCTTT.

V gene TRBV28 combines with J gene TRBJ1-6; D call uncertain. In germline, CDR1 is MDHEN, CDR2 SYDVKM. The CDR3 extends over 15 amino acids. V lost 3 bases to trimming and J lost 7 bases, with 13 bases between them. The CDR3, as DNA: TGTGCCAGCAGTTTCTCGGGATTCCAGAATTCACCCCTCCACTTT. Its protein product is CASSFSGFQNSPLHF.

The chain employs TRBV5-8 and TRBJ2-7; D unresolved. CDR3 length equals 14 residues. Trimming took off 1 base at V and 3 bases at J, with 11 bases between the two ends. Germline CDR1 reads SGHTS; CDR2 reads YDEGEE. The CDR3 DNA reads TGTGCCAGCAGCTTGTGGGTAACGCGCTACGAGCAGTACTTC. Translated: CASSLWVTRYEQYF.

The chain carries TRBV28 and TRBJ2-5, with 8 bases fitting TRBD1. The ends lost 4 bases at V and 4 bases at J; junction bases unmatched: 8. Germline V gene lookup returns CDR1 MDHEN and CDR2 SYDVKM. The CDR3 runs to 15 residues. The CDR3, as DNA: TGTGCCAGCAGTTCGCCGACAGGGGCTGGAGAGACCCAGTACTTC. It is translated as CASSSPTGAGETQYF.

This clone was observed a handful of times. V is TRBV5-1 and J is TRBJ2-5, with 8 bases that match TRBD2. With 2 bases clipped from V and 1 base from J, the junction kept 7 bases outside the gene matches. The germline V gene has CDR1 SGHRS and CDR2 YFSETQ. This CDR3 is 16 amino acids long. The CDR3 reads CASSFGGASFQETQYF. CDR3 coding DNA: TGCGCCAGCAGCTTCGGGGGGGCTTCCTTCCAAGAGACCCAGTACTTC.

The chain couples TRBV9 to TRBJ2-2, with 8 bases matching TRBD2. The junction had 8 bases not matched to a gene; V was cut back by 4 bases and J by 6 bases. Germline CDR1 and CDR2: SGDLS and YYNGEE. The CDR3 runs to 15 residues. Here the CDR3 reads CASSPIRGGAGELFF. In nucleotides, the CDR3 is TGTGCCAGCAGCCCGATCCGGGGGGGCGCCGGGGAGCTGTTTTTT.

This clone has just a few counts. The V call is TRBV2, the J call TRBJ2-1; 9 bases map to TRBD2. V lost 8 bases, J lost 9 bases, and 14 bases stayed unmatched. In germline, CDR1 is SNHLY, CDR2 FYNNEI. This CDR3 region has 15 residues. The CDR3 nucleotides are TGTGCCAGCCCCCGCTCGCCACGACTAGCGGCTGAGCAGTTCTTC. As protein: CASPRSPRLAAEQFF. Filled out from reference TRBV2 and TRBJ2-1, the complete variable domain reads EPEVTQTPSHQVTQMGQEVILRCVPISNHLYFYWYRQILGQKVEFLVSFYNNEISEKSEIFDDQFSVERPDGSNFTLKIRSTKLEDSAMYFCASPRSPRLAAEQFFGPGTRLTVL.

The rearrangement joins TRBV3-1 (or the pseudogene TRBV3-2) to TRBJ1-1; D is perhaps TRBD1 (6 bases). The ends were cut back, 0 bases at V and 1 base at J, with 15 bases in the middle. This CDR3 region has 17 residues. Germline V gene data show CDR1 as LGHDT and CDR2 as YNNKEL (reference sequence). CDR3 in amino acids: CASSQDRRGAKNTEAFF. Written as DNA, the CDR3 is TGTGCCAGCAGCCAAGATCGGCGGGGGGCGAAGAACACTGAAGCTTTCTTT.

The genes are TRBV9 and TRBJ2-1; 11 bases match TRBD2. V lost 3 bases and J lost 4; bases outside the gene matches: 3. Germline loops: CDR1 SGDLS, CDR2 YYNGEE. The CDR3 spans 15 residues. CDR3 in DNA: TGTGCCAGCAGCGAGAGACTAGCGGGATACAATGAGCAGTTCTTC. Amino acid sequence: CASSERLAGYNEQFF.

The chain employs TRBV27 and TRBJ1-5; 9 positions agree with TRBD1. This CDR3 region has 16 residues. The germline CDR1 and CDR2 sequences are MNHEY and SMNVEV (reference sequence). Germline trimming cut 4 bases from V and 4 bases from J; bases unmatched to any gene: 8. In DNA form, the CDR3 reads TGTGCCAGCAGTTCCGGACAGGGGAGTGGAAATCAGCCCCAGCATTTT. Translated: CASSSGQGSGNQPQHF.

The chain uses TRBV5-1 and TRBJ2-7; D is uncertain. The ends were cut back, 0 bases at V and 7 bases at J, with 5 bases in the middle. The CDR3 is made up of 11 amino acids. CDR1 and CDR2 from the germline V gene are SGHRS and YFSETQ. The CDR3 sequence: CASSLEGEQYF. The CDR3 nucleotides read TGCGCCAGCAGCTTGGAGGGTGAGCAGTACTTC.

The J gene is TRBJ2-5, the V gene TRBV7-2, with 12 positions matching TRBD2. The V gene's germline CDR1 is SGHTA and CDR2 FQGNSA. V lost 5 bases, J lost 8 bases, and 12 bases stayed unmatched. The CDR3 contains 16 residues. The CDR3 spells CASSPQPSGGGGTQYF. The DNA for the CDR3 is TGTGCCAGCAGCCCACAACCTAGCGGGGGGGGAGGTACCCAGTACTTC.

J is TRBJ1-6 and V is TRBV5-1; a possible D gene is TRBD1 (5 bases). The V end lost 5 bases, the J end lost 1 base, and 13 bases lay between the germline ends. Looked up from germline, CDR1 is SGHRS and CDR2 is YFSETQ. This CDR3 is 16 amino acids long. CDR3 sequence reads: CASSDGGASYNSPLHF. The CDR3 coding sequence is TGCGCCAGCAGTGATGGAGGGGCATCCTATAATTCACCCCTCCACTTT.

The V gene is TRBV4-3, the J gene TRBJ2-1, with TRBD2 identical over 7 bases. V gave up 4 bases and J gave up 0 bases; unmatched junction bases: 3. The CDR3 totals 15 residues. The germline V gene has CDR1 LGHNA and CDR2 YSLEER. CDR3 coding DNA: TGCGCCAGCAGCCTCGGGGGGAGCTCCTACAATGAGCAGTTCTTC. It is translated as CASSLGGSSYNEQFF.

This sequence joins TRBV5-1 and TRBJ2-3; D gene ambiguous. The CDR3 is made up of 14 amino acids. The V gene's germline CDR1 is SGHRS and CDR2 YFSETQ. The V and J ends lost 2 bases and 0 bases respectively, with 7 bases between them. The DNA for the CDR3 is TGCGCCAGCAGCTTAATACCTAGCACAGATACGCAGTATTTT. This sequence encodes CASSLIPSTDTQYF.

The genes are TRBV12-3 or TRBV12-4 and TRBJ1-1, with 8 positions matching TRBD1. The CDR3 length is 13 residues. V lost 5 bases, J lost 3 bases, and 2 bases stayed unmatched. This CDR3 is CASSDRGYTEAFF. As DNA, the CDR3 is TGTGCCAGCAGTGACAGGGGCTACACTGAAGCTTTCTTT.

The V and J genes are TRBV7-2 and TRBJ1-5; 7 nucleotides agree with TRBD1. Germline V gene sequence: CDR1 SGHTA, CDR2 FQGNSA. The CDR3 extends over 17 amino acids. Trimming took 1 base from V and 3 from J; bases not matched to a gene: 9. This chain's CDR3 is CASSLGGQQGVNQPQHF. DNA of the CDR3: TGTGCCAGCAGCTTAGGGGGACAGCAGGGGGTCAATCAGCCCCAGCATTTT.

CDR3 sequence: CASSQEGTVGNTIYF. CDR3 in DNA: TGTGCCAGCAGCCAAGAAGGGACAGTTGGAAACACCATATATTTT. V usage is TRBV4-2 and J usage is TRBJ1-3, with TRBD1 identical over 7 bases. The V gene's germline CDR1 is LGHNA and CDR2 YNFKEQ. J was trimmed by 3 bases and V by 0 bases; bases with no gene match: 2. The CDR3 runs 15 residues.